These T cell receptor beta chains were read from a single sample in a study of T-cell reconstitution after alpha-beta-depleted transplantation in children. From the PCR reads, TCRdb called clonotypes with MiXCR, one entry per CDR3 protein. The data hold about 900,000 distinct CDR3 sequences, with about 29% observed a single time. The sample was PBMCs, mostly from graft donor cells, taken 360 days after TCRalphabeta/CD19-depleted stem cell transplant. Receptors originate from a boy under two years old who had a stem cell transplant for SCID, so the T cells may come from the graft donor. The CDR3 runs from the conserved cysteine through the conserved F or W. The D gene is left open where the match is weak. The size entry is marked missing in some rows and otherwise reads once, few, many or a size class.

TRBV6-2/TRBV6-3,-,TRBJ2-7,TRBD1,CASSHKARDRISYEQYF,TGTGCCAGCAGTCACAAAGCCCGGGACAGGATCTCCTACGAGCAGTACTTC
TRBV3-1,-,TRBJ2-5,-,CASSLFTVWGTGRTRRETQYF,TGTGCCAGCAGCCTATTTACTGTTTGGGGAACGGGGCGCACTCGGAGGGAGACCCAGTACTTC
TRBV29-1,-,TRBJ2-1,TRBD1,CSVYLQGMNEQFF,TGCAGCGTTTACCTACAGGGGATGAATGAGCAGTTCTTC
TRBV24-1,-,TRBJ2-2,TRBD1,CATSGWSGTGSGELFF,TGTGCCACCAGTGGATGGAGTGGGACAGGGTCCGGGGAGCTGTTTTTT
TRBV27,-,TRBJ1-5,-,CASSLPSFYSNQPQHF,TGTGCCAGCAGTTTACCGAGTTTCTATAGCAATCAGCCCCAGCATTTT
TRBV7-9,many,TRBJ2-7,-,CASSLVSGLEQYF,TGTGCCAGCAGCTTAGTCTCAGGGCTCGAGCAGTACTTC
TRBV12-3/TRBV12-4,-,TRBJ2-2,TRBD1,CASRTGGPGELFF,TGTGCCAGCAGGACAGGGGGCCCCGGGGAGCTGTTTTTT
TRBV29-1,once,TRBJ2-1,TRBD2,CSVVRAGVGNEQFF,TGCAGCGTTGTTCGAGCGGGAGTTGGAAATGAGCAGTTCTTC
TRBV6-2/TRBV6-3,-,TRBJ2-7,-,CASSQINRDRLYEQYF,TGTGCCAGCAGTCAAATAAACCGGGACCGACTCTACGAGCAGTACTTC
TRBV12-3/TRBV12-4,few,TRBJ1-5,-,CASSFPAINQPQHF,TGTGCCAGCAGTTTCCCGGCCATCAATCAGCCCCAGCATTTT
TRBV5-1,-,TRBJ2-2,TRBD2,CASSSGTTGKGELFF,TGCGCCAGCAGCTCCGGGACTACGGGGAAGGGGGAGCTGTTTTTT
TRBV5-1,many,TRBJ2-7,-,CASSLDPGMTYEQYF,TGCGCCAGCAGCTTGGACCCAGGGATGACCTACGAGCAGTACTTC
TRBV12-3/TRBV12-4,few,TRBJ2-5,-,CASSPPTSQVQETQYF,TGTGCCAGCAGTCCGCCCACTTCCCAAGTACAAGAGACCCAGTACTTC
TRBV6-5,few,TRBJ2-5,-,CASSYSSRGSETQYF,TGTGCCAGCAGTTACAGTAGCCGGGGATCAGAGACCCAGTACTTC
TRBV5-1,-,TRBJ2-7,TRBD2,CASRDGTSGAHEQYF,TGCGCCAGCAGGGACGGGACTAGCGGGGCCCACGAGCAGTACTTC
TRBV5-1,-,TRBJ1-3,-,CASRYQGTGNTIYF,TGCGCCAGCAGGTACCAGGGAACTGGAAACACCATATATTTT
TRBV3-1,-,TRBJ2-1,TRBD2,CASSLGTSGGARYNEQFF,TGTGCCAGCAGCCTAGGGACTAGCGGGGGGGCGAGGTACAATGAGCAGTTCTTC
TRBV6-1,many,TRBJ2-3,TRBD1,CASSVPFLRTGAATDTQYF,TGTGCCAGCAGTGTTCCCTTCCTTCGGACAGGAGCGGCCACAGATACGCAGTATTTT
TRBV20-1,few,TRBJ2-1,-,CSANPGADEQFF,TGCAGTGCTAACCCAGGGGCCGATGAGCAGTTCTTC
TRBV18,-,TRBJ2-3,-,CASSSFMDTQYF,TGTGCCAGCTCCTCGTTCATGGATACGCAGTATTTT
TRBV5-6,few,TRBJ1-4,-,CASSLERHTAEKLFF,TGTGCCAGCAGCTTGGAGAGACATACGGCTGAAAAACTGTTTTTT
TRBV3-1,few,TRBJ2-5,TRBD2,CASSPTSGGHIKETQYF,TGTGCCAGCAGCCCGACTAGCGGGGGCCACATCAAAGAGACCCAGTACTTC
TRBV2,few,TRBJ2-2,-,CAGRGQTNTGELFF,TGTGCCGGTCGCGGACAGACGAACACCGGGGAGCTGTTTTTT
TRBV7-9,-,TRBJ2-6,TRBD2,CASSLKDAGAGANVLTF,TGTGCCAGCAGCTTAAAGGATGCGGGGGCTGGGGCCAACGTCCTGACTTTC
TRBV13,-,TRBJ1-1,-,CASSLGLRGGDTEAFF,TGTGCCAGCAGCTTAGGCCTCAGGGGAGGGGACACTGAAGCTTTCTTT
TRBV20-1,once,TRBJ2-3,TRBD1,CSARQGTVTDTQYF,TGCAGTGCTAGGCAAGGGACAGTCACAGATACGCAGTATTTT
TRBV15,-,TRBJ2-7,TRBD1,CATSRRQGASSYEQYF,TGTGCCACCAGCAGGCGACAGGGCGCTAGCTCCTACGAGCAGTACTTC
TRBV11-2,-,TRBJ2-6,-,CASSPAGANVLTF,TGTGCCAGCAGCCCCGCGGGGGCCAACGTCCTGACTTTC
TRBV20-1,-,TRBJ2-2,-,CSANPYTNTGELFF,TGCAGTGCCAACCCTTACACGAACACCGGGGAGCTGTTTTTT
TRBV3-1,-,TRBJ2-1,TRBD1,CASSFRDSEVPDYEQFF,TGTGCCAGCAGCTTCCGGGACAGCGAAGTTCCAGACTATGAGCAGTTCTTC
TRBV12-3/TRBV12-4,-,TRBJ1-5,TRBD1,CASTPTGGYNQPQHF,TGTGCCAGCACTCCGACAGGGGGGTACAATCAGCCCCAGCATTTT
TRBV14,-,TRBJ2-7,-,CASSHSGNFYEQYF,TGTGCCAGCAGCCATTCCGGGAACTTCTACGAGCAGTACTTC
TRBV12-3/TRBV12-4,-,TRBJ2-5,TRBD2,CASSLLASGGLYQETQYF,TGTGCCAGCAGTTTATTGGCTAGCGGGGGGTTGTACCAAGAGACCCAGTACTTC
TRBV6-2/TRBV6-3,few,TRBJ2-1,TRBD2,CASRDGGGAYNEQFF,TGTGCCAGCAGGGATGGCGGGGGGGCCTACAATGAGCAGTTCTTC
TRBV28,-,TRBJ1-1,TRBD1,CASSRGTGARTEAFF,TGTGCCAGCAGCAGAGGGACAGGGGCCCGGACTGAAGCTTTCTTT
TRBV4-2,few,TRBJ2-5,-,CASSQGWQGGETQYF,TGTGCCAGCAGCCAAGGCTGGCAGGGTGGAGAGACCCAGTACTTC
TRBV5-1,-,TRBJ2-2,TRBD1,CASSLRPGQGNTGELFF,TGCGCCAGCAGCTTGAGGCCGGGACAGGGAAACACCGGGGAGCTGTTTTTT
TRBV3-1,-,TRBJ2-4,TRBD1,CASSQGTGRNIQYF,TGTGCCAGCAGCCAAGGGACAGGGAGAAACATTCAGTACTTC
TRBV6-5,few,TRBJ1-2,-,CASSHGRFYGYTF,TGTGCCAGCAGTCACGGACGGTTCTATGGCTACACCTTC
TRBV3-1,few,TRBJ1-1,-,CASSGRLGNTEAFF,TGTGCCAGCAGCGGACGATTAGGGAACACTGAAGCTTTCTTT
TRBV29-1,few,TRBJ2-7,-,CSVSRGVSYEQYF,TGCAGCGTTTCCAGGGGTGTGAGCTACGAGCAGTACTTC